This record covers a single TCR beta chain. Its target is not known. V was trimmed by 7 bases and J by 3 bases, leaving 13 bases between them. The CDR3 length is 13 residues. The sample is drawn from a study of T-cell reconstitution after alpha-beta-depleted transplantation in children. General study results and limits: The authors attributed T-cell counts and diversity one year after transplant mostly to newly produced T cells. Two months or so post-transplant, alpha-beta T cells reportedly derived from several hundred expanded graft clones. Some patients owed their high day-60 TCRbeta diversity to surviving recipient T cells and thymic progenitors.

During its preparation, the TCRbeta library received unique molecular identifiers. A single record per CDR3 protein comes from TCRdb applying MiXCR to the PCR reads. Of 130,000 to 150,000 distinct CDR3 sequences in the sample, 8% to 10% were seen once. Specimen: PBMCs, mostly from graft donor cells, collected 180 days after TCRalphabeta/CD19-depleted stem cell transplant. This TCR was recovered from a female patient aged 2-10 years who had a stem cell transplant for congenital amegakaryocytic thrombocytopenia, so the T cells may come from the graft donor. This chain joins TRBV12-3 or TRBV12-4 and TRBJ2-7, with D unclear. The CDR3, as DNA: TGTGCCAGCAAACAAGGACCTTACTACGAGCAGTACTTC. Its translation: CASKQGPYYEQYF.